These 22 T cell receptor beta chains share one sample of origin, sequenced in a study of cytomegalovirus exposure and HLA in healthy donors listed by TCRdb under 2017. The library was made by the immunoSEQ multiplex PCR assay. The multiplex PCR relied on a mix of 60 forward primers for TCR Vbeta segments and 13 reverse primers for TCR Jbeta segments. The table comes from immuneACCESS by way of TCRdb, which keeps in-frame sequences with V and J called. Part of the clones is missing from these tables; in studies checked, under half for an unresolved V gene and the rest for unknown reasons. A total of tens of thousands of clones appear in this sample, around 74% of them only once. The top ten constitute over 20% of the sample. The specimen was PBMCs. Receptors were obtained from a woman under 40 in good health and CMV-seropositive.

V gene TRBV30 combines with J gene TRBJ1-2; D may be TRBD1 (5 bases). In germline, CDR1 is GTSNPN, CDR2 SVGIG (reference sequence). Trimming cost V 2 bases and J 0 bases, with 10 bases left between them. This CDR3 has 14 residues. CDR3 region: CAWSWTSANYGYTF. The CDR3 coding sequence is TGTGCCTGGAGTTGGACATCCGCTAACTATGGCTACACCTTC.

The gene calls are TRBV4-3 and TRBJ1-4, with 8 positions matching TRBD1. Per germline, CDR1 LGHNA and CDR2 YSLEER. Trimming removed 0 bases from V and 4 bases from J; junction bases left unmatched: 1. The CDR3 covers 15 residues. CDR3 bases: TGCGCCAGCAGCCAAGAAGGACAGGGTAATGAAAAACTGTTTTTT. This encodes CASSQEGQGNEKLFF.

This clone has more than one count but fewer than ten. This chain links TRBV7-2 with TRBJ2-7; TRBD2 aligns across 7 bases. Per the germline V gene, CDR1 is SGHTA and CDR2 is FQGNSA. This CDR3 is 14 amino acids long. V was clipped by 5 bases and J by 3 bases; unmatched bases: 7. As DNA, the CDR3 is TGTGCCAGCAGCCCGCGGGAGCTACTCTACGAGCAGTACTTC. As protein: CASSPRELLYEQYF.

This chain links TRBV30 with TRBJ1-1; maybe TRBD1 (5 bases). The CDR3 contains 11 residues. Between the trimmed V and J ends, which lost 8 bases and 11 bases, there was a span of 18 bases. The germline V gene has CDR1 GTSNPN and CDR2 SVGIG (reference sequence). CDR3 DNA: TGTGCCCTAAGCAGGGCGCTGGGGGCTTTCTTT. Its translation is CALSRALGAFF.

The CDR3 region is CASSIEAANYGYTF. CDR3 DNA: TGTGCCAGTAGTATAGAGGCCGCAAACTATGGCTACACCTTC. The rearrangement links TRBV19 to TRBJ1-2; D is uncertain. Trimming left V 0 bases short and J 2 bases short, with 7 bases between. From germline, CDR1 is LNHDA and CDR2 SQIVND (reference sequence). This CDR3 spans 14 amino acids.

The rearrangement links TRBV19 to TRBJ1-2, with D maybe TRBD1 (5 bases). The V gene lost 7 bases and the J gene lost 0 bases, with 9 bases spanning the gap. CDR1 is LNHDA and CDR2 is SQIVND in the germline V gene (reference sequence). The CDR3 contains 13 residues. The CDR3 loop is CASTLGANYGYTF. CDR3 bases: TGTGCCAGTACCCTAGGGGCTAACTATGGCTACACCTTC.

This rearrangement joins TRBV2 to TRBJ1-1, with 8 bases that match TRBD1. This CDR3 comprises 16 residues. V lost 5 bases and J lost 0; bases outside the gene matches: 8. Germline-derived CDR1 and CDR2 are SNHLY and FYNNEI. The CDR3 loop reads CASSRGQDGMNTEAFF. In DNA, the CDR3 is TGTGCCAGCAGTAGGGGACAGGATGGGATGAACACTGAAGCTTTCTTT.

This clone was observed a few times. The V and J genes are TRBV9 and TRBJ1-6, with 9 positions matching TRBD1. The germline V gene encodes CDR1 SGDLS and CDR2 YYNGEE. The CDR3 loop spans 14 amino acids. With V trimmed by 7 bases and J by 10 bases, 9 bases remained unmatched. In DNA, the CDR3 is TGTGCCAGCTCGGCGACAGGGGGAGGCTCACCCCTCCACTTT. It translates to CASSATGGGSPLHF. The full variable domain, with the rest looked up from reference TRBV9 and TRBJ1-6, is DSGVTQTPKHLITATGQRVTLRCSPRSGDLSVYWYQQSLDQGLQFLIQYYNGEERAKGNILERFSAQQFPDLHSELNLSSLELGDSALYFCASSATGGGSPLHFGNGTRLTVT.

By frequency in the sample, this clone is large. The chain uses TRBV5-1 and TRBJ2-2; 9 bases map to TRBD2. Germline V gives CDR1 SGHRS, CDR2 YFSETQ. V lost 5 bases, J lost 3 bases, and 11 bases stayed unmatched. The CDR3 loop spans 17 amino acids. CDR3 DNA sequence: TGCGCCAGCAGGCCTCAAGCTAGCGGGGTGTACACCGGGGAGCTGTTTTTT. Its protein product is CASRPQASGVYTGELFF.

This chain connects TRBV28 to TRBJ1-2; weak D call: TRBD1 (5 bases). Germline V gives CDR1 MDHEN, CDR2 SYDVKM. Trimming pared 2 bases from V and 0 bases from J, leaving 13 bases between. The CDR3 covers 16 residues. CDR3 protein: CASSLQGVSANYGYTF. CDR3 sequence (DNA): TGTGCCAGCAGTTTACAAGGGGTGTCAGCTAACTATGGCTACACCTTC.

The V and J genes are TRBV6-5 and TRBJ2-7; D gene unclear. CDR1 and CDR2 (germline): MNHEY, SVGAGI. V was pared by 6 bases and J by 9 bases, with 12 bases between. This CDR3 is built from 11 residues. As DNA, the CDR3 is TGTGCCAGCAGCCATGAGCTTAGGCAGTACTTC. This sequence encodes CASSHELRQYF.

The J gene is TRBJ1-1, the V gene TRBV9; D unresolved. Germline V lookup: CDR1 SGDLS, CDR2 YYNGEE. The CDR3 has 13 amino acids. The V gene lost 0 bases and the J gene lost 6 bases, with 9 bases spanning the gap. The CDR3, as DNA: TGTGCCAGCAGCGTAGCCCTATACGCTGAAGCTTTCTTT. Amino acid sequence: CASSVALYAEAFF.

This clone was seen only a few times. The chain uses TRBV7-3 and TRBJ1-1; the D gene is possibly TRBD1 (6 bases). This CDR3 spans 14 amino acids. Germline lookup yields CDR1 SGHTA and CDR2 FQGTGA. The V end lost 2 bases, the J end lost 10 bases, and 17 bases lay between the germline ends. The CDR3 sequence: CASSLGGGGQRAFF. CDR3 nucleotide sequence: TGTGCCAGCAGCTTAGGAGGGGGGGGGCAGAGAGCTTTCTTT.

V is TRBV7-2 and J is TRBJ1-2, with D maybe TRBD1 (5 bases). The V gene's germline CDR1 is SGHTA and CDR2 FQGNSA. Deletions cut 1 base from V and 0 bases from J, with 9 bases between. This CDR3 comprises 15 residues. CDR3 in amino acids: CASSLVGGTNYGYTF. The CDR3 nucleotides are TGTGCCAGCAGCTTAGTCGGGGGTACTAACTATGGCTACACCTTC.

The chain recombines TRBV6-1 with TRBJ2-3, with 8 positions matching TRBD2. The CDR3 runs to 14 residues. Trimming took 8 bases from V and 6 from J; bases not matched to a gene: 10. Germline loops: CDR1 MNHNS, CDR2 SASEGT. As DNA, the CDR3 is TGTGCCAGCGAACAACTAGCGGCGCGGGATACGCAGTATTTT. Protein: CASEQLAARDTQYF.

The chain combines TRBV27 with TRBJ1-1, with 7 bases that match TRBD1. Germline-derived CDR1 and CDR2 are MNHEY and SMNVEV (reference sequence). Trimming at V came to 5 bases and at J to 6 bases, leaving 6 bases not matched to a gene. The CDR3 has 13 amino acids. CDR3 sequence: CASSPLTGPEAFF. Written as DNA, the CDR3 is TGTGCCAGCAGTCCGCTGACAGGGCCTGAAGCTTTCTTT.

The genes are TRBV29-1 and TRBJ2-7; 8 bases map to TRBD1. Unmatched junction bases numbered 9, after V lost 2 bases and J lost 0 bases. CDR3 size: 16 residues. Germline V lookup: CDR1 SQVTM, CDR2 ANQGSEA. CDR3 sequence reads: CSVETPRTGNSYEQYF. The CDR3, as DNA: TGCAGCGTTGAAACCCCCCGGACAGGGAACTCCTACGAGCAGTACTTC.

This clone was detected a few times. The chain has TRBV27 and TRBJ2-7; TRBD1 matches at 8 bases. The V segment lost 4 bases and the J segment 4 bases; nucleotides outside the gene matches: 6. Germline V gene data show CDR1 as MNHEY and CDR2 as SMNVEV (reference sequence). This CDR3 has 14 amino acids. CDR3 amino acids: CASSSRTGLYEQYF. CDR3 nucleotides: TGTGCCAGCAGTTCACGGACAGGGTTATACGAGCAGTACTTC.

The J gene is TRBJ1-5, the V gene TRBV4-1; no definite D call. This CDR3 contains 14 residues. V lost 0 bases to trimming and J lost 7 bases, with 10 bases between them. Germline V gene data show CDR1 as MGHRA and CDR2 as YSYEKL. CDR3 sequence (DNA): TGCGCCAGCAGCCAAGAAGGAGGAAGGCAGCCCCAGCATTTT. This codes for CASSQEGGRQPQHF.

J is TRBJ2-1 and V is TRBV30; tentatively, D is TRBD2 (6 bases). Trimming cost V 5 bases and J 9 bases, with 14 bases left between them. Germline CDR1 and CDR2: GTSNPN and SVGIG (reference sequence). The CDR3 extends over 12 amino acids. The CDR3 DNA follows: TGTGCCTGGTCTCCTAGCGAGGGTGAGCAGTTCTTC. Translated, it gives CAWSPSEGEQFF.

The genes are TRBV29-1 and TRBJ2-5; D may be TRBD1 (7 bases). The CDR3 sequence is 13 residues long. From germline, CDR1 is SQVTM and CDR2 ANQGSEA. The germline V and J ends were trimmed by 7 bases and 3 bases, with 15 bases remaining between them. The CDR3 here is CSAWGDSEETQYF. In DNA form, the CDR3 reads TGCAGCGCCTGGGGGGACAGCGAAGAGACCCAGTACTTC.

V is TRBV30 and J is TRBJ1-1, with D maybe TRBD1 (6 bases). Germline V gene lookup returns CDR1 GTSNPN and CDR2 SVGIG (reference sequence). The CDR3 loop spans 17 amino acids. In DNA form, the CDR3 reads TGTGCTCTCTCCCTATCGACCGGGGGGCAGATAGACACTGAAGCTTTCTTT. Translation gives CALSLSTGGQIDTEAFF.